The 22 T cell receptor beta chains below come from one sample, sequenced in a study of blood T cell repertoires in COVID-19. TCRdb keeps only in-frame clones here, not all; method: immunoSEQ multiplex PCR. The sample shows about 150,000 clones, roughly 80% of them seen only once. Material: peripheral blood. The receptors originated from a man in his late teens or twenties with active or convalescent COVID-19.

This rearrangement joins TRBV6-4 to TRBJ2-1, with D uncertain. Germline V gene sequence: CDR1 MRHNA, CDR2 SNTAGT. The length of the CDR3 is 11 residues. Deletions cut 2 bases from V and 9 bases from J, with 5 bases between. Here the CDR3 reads CASSDGREQFF. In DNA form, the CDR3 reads TGTGCCAGCAGTGACGGGCGTGAGCAGTTCTTC.

The CDR3 DNA reads as TGTGCCACCAGCATCTACCTTACAACTAATGAAAAACTGTTTTTT. Encoded protein: CATSIYLTTNEKLFF. J is TRBJ1-4 and V is TRBV15; D not certain. Trimming removed 4 bases from V and 0 bases from J, with 9 bases in between. The CDR3 length is 15 residues. CDR1 and CDR2 (germline): LNHNV, YYDKDF (reference sequence).

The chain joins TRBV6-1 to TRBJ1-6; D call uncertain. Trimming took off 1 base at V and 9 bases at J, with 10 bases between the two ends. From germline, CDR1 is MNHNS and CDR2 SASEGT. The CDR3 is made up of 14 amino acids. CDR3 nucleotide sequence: TGTGCCAGCAGTGAAGGGTTTCGGAGTTCACCCCTCCACTTT. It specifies CASSEGFRSSPLHF.

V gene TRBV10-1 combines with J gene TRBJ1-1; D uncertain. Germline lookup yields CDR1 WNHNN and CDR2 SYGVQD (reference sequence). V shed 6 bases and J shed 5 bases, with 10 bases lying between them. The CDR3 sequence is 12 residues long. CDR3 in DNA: TGCGCCAGCAGAGTCGCACGGACTGAAGCTTTCTTT. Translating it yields CASRVARTEAFF.

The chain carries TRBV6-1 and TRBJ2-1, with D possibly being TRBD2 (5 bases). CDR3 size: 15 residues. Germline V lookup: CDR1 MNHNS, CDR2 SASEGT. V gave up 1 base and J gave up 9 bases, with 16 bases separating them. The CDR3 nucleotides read TGTGCCAGCAGTGAAGTGAGGGCAGTAGGCTTTGAGCAGTTCTTC. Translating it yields CASSEVRAVGFEQFF.

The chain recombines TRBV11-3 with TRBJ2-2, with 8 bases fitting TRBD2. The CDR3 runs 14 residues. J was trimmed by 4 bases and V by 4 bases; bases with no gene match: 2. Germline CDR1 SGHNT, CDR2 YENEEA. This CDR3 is CASSSGLATGELFF. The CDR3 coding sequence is TGTGCCAGCAGCTCAGGACTAGCCACCGGGGAGCTGTTTTTT.

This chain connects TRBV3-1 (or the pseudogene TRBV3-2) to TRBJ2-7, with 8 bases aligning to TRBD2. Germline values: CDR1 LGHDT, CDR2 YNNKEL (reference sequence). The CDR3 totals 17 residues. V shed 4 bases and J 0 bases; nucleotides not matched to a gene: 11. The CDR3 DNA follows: TGTGCCAGCAGCCGATTTTTGCCTCTAGCGGGCTCCTACGAGCAGTACTTC. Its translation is CASSRFLPLAGSYEQYF.

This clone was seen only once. In nucleotides, the CDR3 is TGTGCCACCAGCAGAGATCTCCTAGCGAAGTACACCGGGGAGCTGTTTTTT. Amino acid sequence: CATSRDLLAKYTGELFF. The rearrangement joins TRBV15 to TRBJ2-2; D might be TRBD2 (6 bases). V lost 0 bases to trimming and J lost 3 bases, with 14 bases between them. The CDR3 is made up of 17 amino acids. Germline V gene sequence: CDR1 LNHNV, CDR2 YYDKDF (reference sequence).

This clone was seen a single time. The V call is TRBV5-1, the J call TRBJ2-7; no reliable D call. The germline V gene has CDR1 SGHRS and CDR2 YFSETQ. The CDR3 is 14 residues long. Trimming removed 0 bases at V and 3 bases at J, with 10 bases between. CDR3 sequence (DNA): TGCGCCAGCAGCTTGGGCTTGTTGCGCTACGAGCAGTACTTC. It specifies CASSLGLLRYEQYF. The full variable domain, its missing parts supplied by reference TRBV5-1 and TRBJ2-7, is KAGVTQTPRYLIKTRGQQVTLSCSPISGHRSVSWYQQTPGQGLQFLFEYFSETQRNKGNFPGRFSGRQFSNSRSEMNVSTLELGDSALYLCASSLGLLRYEQYFGPGTRLTVT.

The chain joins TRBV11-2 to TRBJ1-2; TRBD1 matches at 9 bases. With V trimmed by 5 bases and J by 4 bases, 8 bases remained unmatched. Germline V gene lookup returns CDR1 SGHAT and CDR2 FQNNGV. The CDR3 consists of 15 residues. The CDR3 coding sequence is TGTGCCAGCAGCCCCCGGACAGGGGAAAGCTATGGCTACACCTTC. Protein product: CASSPRTGESYGYTF.

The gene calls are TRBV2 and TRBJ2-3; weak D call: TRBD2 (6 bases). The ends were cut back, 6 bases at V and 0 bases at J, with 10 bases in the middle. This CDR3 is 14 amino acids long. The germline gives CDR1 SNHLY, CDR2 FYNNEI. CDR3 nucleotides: TGTGCCAGCAGACCCGGGACTAGCACAGATACGCAGTATTTT. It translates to CASRPGTSTDTQYF.

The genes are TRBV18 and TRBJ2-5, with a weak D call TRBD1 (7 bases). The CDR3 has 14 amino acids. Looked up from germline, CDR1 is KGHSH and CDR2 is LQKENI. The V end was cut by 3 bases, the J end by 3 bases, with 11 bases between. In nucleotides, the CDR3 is TGTGCCAGCTCACCCAGGGGGGTAGAAGAGACCCAGTACTTC. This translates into CASSPRGVEETQYF. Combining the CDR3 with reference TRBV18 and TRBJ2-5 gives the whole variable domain NAGVMQNPRHLVRRRGQEARLRCSPMKGHSHVYWYRQLPEEGLKFMVYLQKENIIDESGMPKERFSAEFPKEGPSILRIQQVVRGDSAAYFCASSPRGVEETQYFGPGTRLLVL.

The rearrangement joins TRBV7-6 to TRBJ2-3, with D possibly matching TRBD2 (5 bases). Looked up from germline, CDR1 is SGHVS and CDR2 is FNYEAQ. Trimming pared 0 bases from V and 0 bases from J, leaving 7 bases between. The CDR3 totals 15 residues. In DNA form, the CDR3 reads TGTGCCAGCAGCTTAGCGCGGGTCAGCACAGATACGCAGTATTTT. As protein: CASSLARVSTDTQYF.

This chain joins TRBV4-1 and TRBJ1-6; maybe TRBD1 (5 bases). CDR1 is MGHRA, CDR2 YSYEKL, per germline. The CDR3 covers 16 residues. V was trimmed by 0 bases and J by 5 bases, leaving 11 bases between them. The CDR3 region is CASSQDRDEDNSPLHF. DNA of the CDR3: TGCGCCAGCAGCCAAGACAGGGATGAGGATAATTCACCCCTCCACTTT.

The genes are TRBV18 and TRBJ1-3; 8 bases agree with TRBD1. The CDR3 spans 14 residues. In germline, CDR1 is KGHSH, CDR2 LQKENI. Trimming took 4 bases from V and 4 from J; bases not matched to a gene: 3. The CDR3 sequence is CASSRDRGGNTIYF. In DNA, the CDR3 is TGTGCCAGCTCACGAGACAGGGGAGGAAACACCATATATTTT. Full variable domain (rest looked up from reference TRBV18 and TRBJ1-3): NAGVMQNPRHLVRRRGQEARLRCSPMKGHSHVYWYRQLPEEGLKFMVYLQKENIIDESGMPKERFSAEFPKEGPSILRIQQVVRGDSAAYFCASSRDRGGNTIYFGEGSWLTVV.

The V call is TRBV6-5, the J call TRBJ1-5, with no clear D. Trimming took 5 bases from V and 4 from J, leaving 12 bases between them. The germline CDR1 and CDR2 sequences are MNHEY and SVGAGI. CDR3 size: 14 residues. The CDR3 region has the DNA TGTGCCAGCAGTCAGAGAGGATATAATCAGCCCCAGCATTTT. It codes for CASSQRGYNQPQHF.

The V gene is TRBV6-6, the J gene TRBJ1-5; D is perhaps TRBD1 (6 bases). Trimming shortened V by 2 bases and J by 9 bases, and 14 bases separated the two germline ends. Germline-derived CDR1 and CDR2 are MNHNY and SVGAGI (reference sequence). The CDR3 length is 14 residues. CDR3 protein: CASSYNRDTTPQHF. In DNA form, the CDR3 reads TGTGCCAGCAGTTACAACCGGGACACGACGCCCCAGCATTTT.

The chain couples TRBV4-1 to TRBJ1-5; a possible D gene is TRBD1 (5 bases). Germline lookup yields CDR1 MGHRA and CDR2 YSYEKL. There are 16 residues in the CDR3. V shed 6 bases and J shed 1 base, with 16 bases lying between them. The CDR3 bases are TGCGCCAGCAGTGACATCCCCGCAGGGAGCAATCAGCCCCAGCATTTT. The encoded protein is CASSDIPAGSNQPQHF.

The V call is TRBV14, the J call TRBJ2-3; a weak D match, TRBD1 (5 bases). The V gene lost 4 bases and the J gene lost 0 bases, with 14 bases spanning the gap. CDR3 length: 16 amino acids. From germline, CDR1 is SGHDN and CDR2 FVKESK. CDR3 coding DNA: TGTGCCAGCAGCCCCCCCTGCCGACAGAGCACAGATACGCAGTATTTT. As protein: CASSPPCRQSTDTQYF.

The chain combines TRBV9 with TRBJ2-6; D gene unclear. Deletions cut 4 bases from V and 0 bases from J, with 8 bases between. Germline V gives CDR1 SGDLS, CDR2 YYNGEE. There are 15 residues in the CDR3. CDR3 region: CASSPRSSGANVLTF. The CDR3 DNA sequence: TGTGCCAGCAGCCCACGTAGCTCTGGGGCCAACGTCCTGACTTTC.

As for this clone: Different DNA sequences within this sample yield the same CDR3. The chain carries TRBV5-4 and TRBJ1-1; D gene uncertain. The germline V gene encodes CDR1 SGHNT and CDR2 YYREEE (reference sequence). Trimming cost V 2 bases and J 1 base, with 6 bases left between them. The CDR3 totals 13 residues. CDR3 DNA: TGTGCCAGCAGCTTCGGTAGGAACACTGAAGCTTTCTTT. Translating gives CASSFGRNTEAFF.

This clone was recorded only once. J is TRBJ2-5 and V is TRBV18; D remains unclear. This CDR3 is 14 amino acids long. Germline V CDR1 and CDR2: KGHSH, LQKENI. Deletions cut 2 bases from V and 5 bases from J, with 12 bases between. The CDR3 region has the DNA TGTGCCAGCTCACCAAGACCAGGTGTGGAGACCCAGTACTTC. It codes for CASSPRPGVETQYF.